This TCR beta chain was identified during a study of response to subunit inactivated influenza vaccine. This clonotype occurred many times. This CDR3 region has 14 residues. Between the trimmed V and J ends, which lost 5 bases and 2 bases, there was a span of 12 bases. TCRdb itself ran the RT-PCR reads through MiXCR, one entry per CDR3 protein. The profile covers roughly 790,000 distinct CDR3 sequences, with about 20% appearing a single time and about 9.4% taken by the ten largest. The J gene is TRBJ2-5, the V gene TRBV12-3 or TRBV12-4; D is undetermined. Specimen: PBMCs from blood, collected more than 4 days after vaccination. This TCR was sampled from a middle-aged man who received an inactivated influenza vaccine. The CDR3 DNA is TGTGCCAGCAGTCGGACCCCTAAACAAGAGACCCAGTACTTC. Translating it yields CASSRTPKQETQYF.